This T cell receptor (beta chain) was recorded in a study of shared clonotypes between healthy human individuals. Study context: The study enrolled a couple of women and a few men aged 18 to 49. Each donor's CD4 naive and CD4 memory cells filled three plates apiece, CD8 naive two, and CD8 memory one.

The CDR3 spans 14 residues. Germline V lookup: CDR1 SGDLS, CDR2 YYNGEE. V gave up 3 bases and J gave up 3 bases, with 13 bases separating them. Remarks on this clone: Its antigen remains unidentified.

Study results and limitations: Sharing of clonotypes among donors was expected to vary with sequencing depth.

Using 200 ng DNA, tens of thousands of T cell genomes, the sorted-subset replicate PCRs were run. The repertoire was sequenced with immunoSEQ multiplex PCR; TCRdb's copy has only in-frame clones and lacks some. This table holds 2,500,000 or so clones, 85% to 95% found once. The material sequenced was naive CD4+ T cells sorted from blood. Specified subset: CD45RA+ positively selected. This sequence was found in a young man in good health. This chain uses TRBV9 with TRBJ2-7, with D maybe TRBD2 (6 bases). The CDR3 bases are TGTGCCAGCAGCGGACGGGACTCAGTCTACGAGCAGTACTTC. It yields the protein CASSGRDSVYEQYF.